What follows are 29 T cell receptor beta chains derived from one specimen sequenced in a study of T-cell memory formation after mild COVID-19. TCRdb re-called the 5' RACE reads with MiXCR, one entry per CDR3 protein. The sample records 400,000 to 500,000 distinct CDR3 sequences, 20% being singletons. Sequencing was performed on PBMCs or a T cell subset sorted from them (not recorded which). The receptors derive from an adult woman who had mild COVID-19 (a few samples of this study predate the infection). Cell type and time point are not known.

V usage is TRBV6-2 or TRBV6-3 and J usage is TRBJ2-1; TRBD1 aligns across 10 bases. CDR1 MNHEY and CDR2 SVGEGT come from the germline V gene. Trimming at V came to 7 bases and at J to 8 bases, leaving 14 bases not matched to a gene. The CDR3 covers 16 residues. CDR3 region: CASTPIRDRGGDEQFF. The CDR3 DNA follows: TGTGCCAGCACTCCTATCCGGGACAGGGGAGGGGATGAGCAGTTCTTC.

This clonotype was seen a handful of times. This chain links TRBV5-1 with TRBJ1-2, with 9 bases aligning to TRBD1. The CDR3 is 17 residues long. The V gene's germline CDR1 is SGHRS and CDR2 YFSETQ. V lost 2 bases, J lost 6 bases, and 14 bases stayed unmatched. The CDR3 coding sequence is TGCGCCAGCAGCTTCAACTCCGGGACAGGGAATTCGCATGGCTACACCTTC. Translating it yields CASSFNSGTGNSHGYTF.

This chain uses TRBV11-2 with TRBJ1-2; D is ambiguous. CDR1 and CDR2 (germline): SGHAT, FQNNGV. The V end was cut by 1 base, the J end by 4 bases, with 10 bases between. The CDR3 spans 14 residues. CDR3 coding DNA: TGTGCCAGCAGCTTAGTTGGGTTCGGCTATGGCTACACCTTC. This sequence encodes CASSLVGFGYGYTF.

About this clonotype itself: Since a much larger clone is just one base distant, this may be a read error. The V gene is TRBV7-2, the J gene TRBJ2-5; D ambiguous. CDR3 length: 12 residues. Germline CDR1 is SGHTA and CDR2 is FQGNSA. Trimming took 5 bases from V and 5 from J, leaving 9 bases between them. CDR3 nucleotides: TGTGCCAGCAGCCCGATGGGGGAGACCCAGTACTTC. Its translation is CASSPMGETQYF.

V usage is TRBV15 and J usage is TRBJ2-7; tentative D call: TRBD1 (5 bases). Germline V CDR1 and CDR2: LNHNV, YYDKDF (reference sequence). The germline V and J ends were trimmed by 0 bases and 1 base, with 7 bases remaining between them. The CDR3 runs to 14 residues. The CDR3 bases are TGTGCCACCAGCAGAGATCACAGGTCCTACGAGCAGTACTTC. This translates into CATSRDHRSYEQYF.

This clonotype was observed at least ten times. The chain employs TRBV20-1 and TRBJ2-7; 7 bases map to TRBD1. With 6 bases clipped from V and 2 bases from J, the junction kept 4 bases outside the gene matches. Germline values: CDR1 DFQATT, CDR2 SNEGSKA (reference sequence). This CDR3 contains 12 residues. CDR3 residues: CSAYTGAYEQYF. Here the CDR3 DNA reads TGCAGTGCCTATACAGGGGCCTACGAGCAGTACTTC.

The rearrangement links TRBV27 to TRBJ2-1, with D possibly matching TRBD2 (6 bases). The CDR3 is 17 amino acids. V gave up 6 bases and J gave up 0 bases, with 18 bases separating them. Germline V gene lookup returns CDR1 MNHEY and CDR2 SMNVEV (reference sequence). The DNA for the CDR3 is TGTGCCAGCAGCGGGGTCCTGGCGGGGAGCTCCTACAATGAGCAGTTCTTC. Translating gives CASSGVLAGSSYNEQFF.

V and J are TRBV23-1 and TRBJ1-1, with D perhaps matching TRBD1 (5 bases). TRBV23-1 is an ORF for which the function is uncertain. V lost 3 bases and J lost 0, with 14 bases in between. The CDR3 has 16 residues. The CDR3 DNA is TGCGCCAGCAGTCATCTTCGGGGCCGAATGAACACTGAAGCTTTCTTT. This codes for CASSHLRGRMNTEAFF.

This clonotype was counted at least ten times. The chain carries TRBV12-3 or TRBV12-4 and TRBJ2-3, with 7 bases aligning to TRBD2. Losses at the gene ends were 3 bases for V and 0 bases for J; bases not matched to a gene: 3. The CDR3 loop spans 15 amino acids. The CDR3 sequence is CASSFLRGSTDTQYF. The CDR3 coding sequence is TGTGCCAGCAGTTTTTTGCGGGGGAGCACAGATACGCAGTATTTT.

This clonotype was seen a handful of times. The CDR3 nucleotides read TGCAGTGCTAGAGACATTAGGACAGGGCGTTACGAGCAGTACTTC. Translated, it gives CSARDIRTGRYEQYF. This chain links TRBV20-1 with TRBJ2-7, with 8 positions matching TRBD1. Germline V gene data show CDR1 as DFQATT and CDR2 as SNEGSKA (reference sequence). The CDR3 has 15 residues. V was clipped by 0 bases and J by 4 bases; unmatched bases: 8.

This rearrangement joins TRBV5-1 to TRBJ2-2, with TRBD1 as a possible D gene (5 bases). CDR3 size: 13 residues. The germline V gene has CDR1 SGHRS and CDR2 YFSETQ. Trimming shortened V by 2 bases and J by 5 bases, and 7 bases separated the two germline ends. The CDR3 nucleotides are TGCGCCAGCAGCTTACACAGGACCGGGGAGCTGTTTTTT. Translated, it gives CASSLHRTGELFF.

The chain uses TRBV29-1 and TRBJ1-1; 11 bases map to TRBD1. Trimming cost V 6 bases and J 2 bases; bases outside gene matches: 2. Per germline, CDR1 SQVTM and CDR2 ANQGSEA. The CDR3 length is 13 residues. In nucleotides, the CDR3 is TGCAGCGTCAGGACAGGGGGCAACACTGAAGCTTTCTTT. This sequence encodes CSVRTGGNTEAFF.

The chain links TRBV29-1 to TRBJ2-3; TRBD1 matches 7 bases. There are 16 residues in the CDR3. Germline trimming cut 1 base from V and 2 bases from J; bases unmatched to any gene: 9. Germline V gene data show CDR1 as SQVTM and CDR2 as ANQGSEA. CDR3 in amino acids: CSVEAIGDSFTDTQYF. The CDR3 region has the DNA TGCAGCGTTGAAGCCATTGGGGACAGCTTCACAGATACGCAGTATTTT.

This clonotype was observed a handful of times. This chain links TRBV11-1 with TRBJ2-7, with a tentative D call TRBD2 (6 bases). Deletions cut 6 bases from V and 3 bases from J, with 18 bases between. Germline loops: CDR1 SGHAT, CDR2 FQDESV (reference sequence). This CDR3 is 15 amino acids long. In nucleotides, the CDR3 is TGTGCCAGCAGTCACTCGGGGACTTATAGCTACGAGCAGTACTTC. Translation: CASSHSGTYSYEQYF.

There are a few counts of this clonotype. CDR3 sequence reads: CASSTTGGNSPLHF. CDR3 coding DNA: TGTGCCAGTAGTACCACAGGAGGGAATTCACCCCTCCACTTT. The rearrangement links TRBV19 to TRBJ1-6; D is perhaps TRBD1 (5 bases). The CDR3 totals 14 residues. Germline-derived CDR1 and CDR2 are LNHDA and SQIVND (reference sequence). V was shortened by 4 bases and J by 7 bases, with 11 bases between the two germline ends.

The V call is TRBV6-5, the J call TRBJ2-1; TRBD2 aligns across 8 bases. The CDR3 runs to 14 residues. V lost 11 bases, J lost 0 bases, and 6 bases stayed unmatched. Germline V gives CDR1 MNHEY, CDR2 SVGAGI. The DNA for the CDR3 is TGTGCCGCGGCCGGGGGGGCCTCCTACAATGAGCAGTTCTTC. The encoded protein is CAAAGGASYNEQFF.

The gene calls are TRBV20-1 and TRBJ2-5, with TRBD1 identical over 9 bases. Germline-derived CDR1 and CDR2 are DFQATT and SNEGSKA (reference sequence). This CDR3 spans 15 amino acids. V dropped 4 bases and J dropped 3; count of bases not matched to a gene: 9. The CDR3 DNA reads as TGCAGTGCTAACCCAGGACAGGGGCGGAAAGAGACCCAGTACTTC. Translated, it gives CSANPGQGRKETQYF.

The chain is built from TRBV11-3 and TRBJ1-1; D gene unclear. V lost 2 bases and J lost 3, with 4 bases in between. The CDR3 totals 12 residues. Germline V gives CDR1 SGHNT, CDR2 YENEEA. Written as DNA, the CDR3 is TGTGCCAGCAGCTTATTTGACACTGAAGCTTTCTTT. Translation: CASSLFDTEAFF.

The chain has TRBV24-1 and TRBJ2-1, with 7 nucleotides matching TRBD2. The length of the CDR3 is 15 residues. With 10 bases clipped from V and 4 bases from J, the junction kept 12 bases outside the gene matches. CDR1 is KGHDR, CDR2 SFDVKD, per germline. CDR3 loop: CATALSGTTYNEQFF. The CDR3, as DNA: TGTGCCACAGCTCTCAGCGGGACGACTTACAATGAGCAGTTCTTC.

This sequence joins TRBV4-1 and TRBJ2-1; possibly TRBD1 for D (6 bases). Germline-derived CDR1 and CDR2 are MGHRA and YSYEKL. Trimming took off 2 bases at V and 4 bases at J, with 21 bases between the two ends. The CDR3 consists of 18 residues. The DNA for the CDR3 is TGCGCCAGCAGCCAATCCCCCTTTGGCAGGGGTAGATACAATGAGCAGTTCTTC. This translates into CASSQSPFGRGRYNEQFF.

This clonotype was picked up a small number of times. V gene TRBV5-1 combines with J gene TRBJ2-2; D may correspond to TRBD1 or TRBD2 (6 bases each). This CDR3 region has 17 residues. Trimming removed 3 bases from V and 5 bases from J, with 20 bases in between. Germline V gives CDR1 SGHRS, CDR2 YFSETQ. CDR3 residues: CASSSGARARGTGELFF. Here the CDR3 DNA reads TGCGCCAGCAGCTCGGGGGCCAGGGCAAGAGGAACCGGGGAGCTGTTTTTT.

The chain carries TRBV7-3 and TRBJ1-6; D is unclear. This CDR3 has 13 amino acids. V lost 2 bases and J 4 bases, leaving 3 bases between the germline ends. Germline V gene lookup returns CDR1 SGHTA and CDR2 FQGTGA. The CDR3 nucleotides read TGTGCCAGCAGCTTAGGGTATAATTCACCCCTCCACTTT. It specifies CASSLGYNSPLHF. Filled out from reference TRBV7-3 and TRBJ1-6, the complete variable domain reads GAGVSQTPSNKVTEKGKYVELRCDPISGHTALYWYRQSLGQGPEFLIYFQGTGAADDSGLPNDRFFAVRPEGSVSTLKIQRTERGDSAVYLCASSLGYNSPLHFGNGTRLTVT.

This clonotype was recorded a few times. The CDR3 region is CSVGESSYGYTF. The CDR3 bases are TGCAGCGTTGGGGAAAGTTCCTATGGCTACACCTTC. The chain has TRBV29-1 and TRBJ1-2; D is unresolved. This CDR3 has 12 residues. Germline V gene lookup returns CDR1 SQVTM and CDR2 ANQGSEA. V was pared by 4 bases and J by 4 bases, with 10 bases between.

This clonotype was seen many times. The rearrangement joins TRBV29-1 to TRBJ2-5; D remains ambiguous. CDR3 length equals 11 residues. The germline V gene encodes CDR1 SQVTM and CDR2 ANQGSEA. CDR3 in amino acids: CSAHLTETQYF. CDR3 sequence (DNA): TGCAGTGCCCATTTGACAGAGACCCAGTACTTC.

This clonotype was detected only a few times. The gene calls are TRBV7-9 and TRBJ1-5; D is undetermined. Germline CDR1 is SEHNR and CDR2 is FQNEAQ (reference sequence). The CDR3 contains 14 residues. V was pared by 5 bases and J by 2 bases, with 10 bases between. The CDR3 DNA follows: TGTGCCAGCAGCCAAAAAGCGGGCAATCAGCCCCAGCATTTT. Its protein is CASSQKAGNQPQHF.

V gene TRBV5-1 combines with J gene TRBJ2-2; TRBD1 is a possible D gene (5 bases). CDR3 size: 16 residues. V was trimmed by 0 bases and J by 0 bases, leaving 9 bases between them. Germline-derived CDR1 and CDR2 are SGHRS and YFSETQ. CDR3 coding DNA: TGCGCCAGCAGCTTGGCTGGGGCTACGAACACCGGGGAGCTGTTTTTT. This gives the protein CASSLAGATNTGELFF.

In DNA, the CDR3 is TGCAGTGCTAGATCTGTCAACGAGCAGTACTTC. Translated: CSARSVNEQYF. The chain links TRBV20-1 to TRBJ2-7; D unresolved. CDR1 DFQATT and CDR2 SNEGSKA come from the germline V gene (reference sequence). Trimming removed 2 bases at V and 5 bases at J, with 7 bases between. CDR3 size: 11 residues.

This clonotype was counted between two and nine times. V is TRBV12-3 or TRBV12-4 and J is TRBJ1-1; D is possibly TRBD1 (6 bases). Trimming took 7 bases from V and 2 from J, leaving 11 bases between them. The CDR3 is 13 amino acids. CDR3 nucleotide sequence: TGTGCCAGCAAGCGGGGGCCAAACACTGAAGCTTTCTTT. Encoded protein: CASKRGPNTEAFF.

This clonotype was seen a few times. This chain links TRBV12-3 or TRBV12-4 with TRBJ1-2; no reliable D call. Trimming pared 6 bases from V and 3 bases from J, leaving 11 bases between. The CDR3 length is 13 residues. CDR3 protein: CASSLARDYGYTF. The CDR3 DNA sequence: TGTGCCAGCAGCTTGGCCCGGGACTATGGCTACACCTTC.